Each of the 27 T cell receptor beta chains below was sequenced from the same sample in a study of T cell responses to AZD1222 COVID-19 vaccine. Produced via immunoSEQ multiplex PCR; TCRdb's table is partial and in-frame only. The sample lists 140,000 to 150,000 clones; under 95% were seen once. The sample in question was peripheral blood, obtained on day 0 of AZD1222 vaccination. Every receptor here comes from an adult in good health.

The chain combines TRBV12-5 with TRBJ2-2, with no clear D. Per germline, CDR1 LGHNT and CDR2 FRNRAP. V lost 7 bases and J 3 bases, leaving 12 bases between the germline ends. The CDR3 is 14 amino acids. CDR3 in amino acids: CASALGGYTGELFF. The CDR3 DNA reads TGTGCTAGTGCCCTGGGCGGTTACACCGGGGAGCTGTTTTTT.

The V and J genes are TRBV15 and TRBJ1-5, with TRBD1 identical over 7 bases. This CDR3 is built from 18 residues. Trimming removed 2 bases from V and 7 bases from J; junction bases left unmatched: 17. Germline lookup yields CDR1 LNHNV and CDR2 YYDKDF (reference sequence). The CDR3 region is CATSRWGPTGYRGQPQHF. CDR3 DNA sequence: TGTGCCACCAGCAGATGGGGGCCGACAGGGTATCGAGGCCAGCCCCAGCATTTT.

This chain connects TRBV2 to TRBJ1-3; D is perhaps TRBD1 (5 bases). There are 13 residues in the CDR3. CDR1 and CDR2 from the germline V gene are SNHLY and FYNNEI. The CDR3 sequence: CAKGVNSGNTIYF. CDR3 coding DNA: TGTGCGAAAGGGGTTAACTCTGGAAACACCATATATTTT.

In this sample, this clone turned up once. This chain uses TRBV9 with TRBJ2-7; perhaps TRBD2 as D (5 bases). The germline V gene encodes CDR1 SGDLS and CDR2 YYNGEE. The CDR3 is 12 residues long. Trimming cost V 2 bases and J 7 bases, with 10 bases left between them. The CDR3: CASSVNRGEQYF. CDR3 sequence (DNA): TGTGCCAGCAGCGTTAACCGGGGAGAGCAGTACTTC.

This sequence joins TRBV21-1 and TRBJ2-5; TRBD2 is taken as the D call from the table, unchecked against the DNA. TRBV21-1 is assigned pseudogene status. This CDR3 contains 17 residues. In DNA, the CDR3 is TGTGCCAGCGGCTCAGTAGCGGGAGACAGTGGTCAAGAGACCCAGTACTTC. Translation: CASGSVAGDSGQETQYF.

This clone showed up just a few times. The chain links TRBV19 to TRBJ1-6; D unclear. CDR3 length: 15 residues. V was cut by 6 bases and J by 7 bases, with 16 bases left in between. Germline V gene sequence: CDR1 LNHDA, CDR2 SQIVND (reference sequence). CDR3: CASRSPRTGNSPLHF. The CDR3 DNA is TGTGCCAGTAGATCTCCACGGACTGGCAATTCACCCCTCCACTTT.

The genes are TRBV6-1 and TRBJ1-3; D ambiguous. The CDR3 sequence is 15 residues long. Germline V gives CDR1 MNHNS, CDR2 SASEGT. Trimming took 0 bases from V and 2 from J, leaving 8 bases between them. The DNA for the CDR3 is TGTGCCAGCAGTGAAGCGACATCAGCTGGAAACACCATATATTTT. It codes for CASSEATSAGNTIYF.

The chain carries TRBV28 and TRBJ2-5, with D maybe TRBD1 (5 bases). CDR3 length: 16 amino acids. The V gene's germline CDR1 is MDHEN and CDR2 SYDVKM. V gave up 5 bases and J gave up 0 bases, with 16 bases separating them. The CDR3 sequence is CASSRLDIPYQETQYF. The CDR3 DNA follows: TGTGCCAGCAGTCGTTTGGACATCCCGTACCAAGAGACCCAGTACTTC.

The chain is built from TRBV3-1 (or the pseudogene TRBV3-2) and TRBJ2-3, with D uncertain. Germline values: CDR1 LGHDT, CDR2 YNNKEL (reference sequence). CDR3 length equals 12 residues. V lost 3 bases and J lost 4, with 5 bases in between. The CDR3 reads CASSHLADTQYF. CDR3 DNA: TGTGCCAGCAGCCACTTGGCAGATACGCAGTATTTT.

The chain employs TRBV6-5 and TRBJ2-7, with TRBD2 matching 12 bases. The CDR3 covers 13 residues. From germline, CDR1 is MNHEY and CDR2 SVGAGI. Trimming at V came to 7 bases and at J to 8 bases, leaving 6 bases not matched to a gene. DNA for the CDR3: TGTGCCAGCAACCCTAGCGGGGGGGCGCAGCAGTACTTC. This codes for CASNPSGGAQQYF.

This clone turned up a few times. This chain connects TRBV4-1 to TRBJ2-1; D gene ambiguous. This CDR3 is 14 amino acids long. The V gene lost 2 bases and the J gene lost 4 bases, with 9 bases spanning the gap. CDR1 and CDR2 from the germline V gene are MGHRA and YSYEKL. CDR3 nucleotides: TGCGCCAGCAGCCAATTCGGGCCGTACAATGAGCAGTTCTTC. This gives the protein CASSQFGPYNEQFF.

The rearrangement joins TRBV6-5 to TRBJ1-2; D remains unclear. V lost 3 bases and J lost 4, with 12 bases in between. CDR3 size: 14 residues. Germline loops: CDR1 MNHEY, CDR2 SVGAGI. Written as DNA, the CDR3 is TGTGCCAGCAGTTATCGGGCAGCTCTCTATGGCTACACCTTC. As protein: CASSYRAALYGYTF.

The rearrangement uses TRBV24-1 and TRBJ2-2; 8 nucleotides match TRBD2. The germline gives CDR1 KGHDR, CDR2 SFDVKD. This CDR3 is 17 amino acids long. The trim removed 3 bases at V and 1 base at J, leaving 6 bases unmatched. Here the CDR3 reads CATSDPRTSGNTGELFF. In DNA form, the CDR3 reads TGTGCCACCAGTGATCCGCGTACTAGCGGGAACACCGGGGAGCTGTTTTTT.

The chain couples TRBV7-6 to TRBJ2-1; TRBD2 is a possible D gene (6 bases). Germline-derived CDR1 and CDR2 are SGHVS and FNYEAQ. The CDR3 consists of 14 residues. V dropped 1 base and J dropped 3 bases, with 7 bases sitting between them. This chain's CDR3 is CASSLVGSYNEQFF. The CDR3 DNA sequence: TGTGCCAGCAGCTTAGTCGGGAGCTACAATGAGCAGTTCTTC.

The CDR3 region is CASSPSDRGTDTQYF. The CDR3 nucleotides are TGTGCCAGCTCACCATCTGACAGGGGCACAGATACGCAGTATTTT. The chain links TRBV18 to TRBJ2-3, with TRBD1 matching over 7 bases. This CDR3 comprises 15 residues. The V gene end was trimmed by 2 bases and the J gene end by 1 base; junction bases not matched to a gene: 3. Per the germline V gene, CDR1 is KGHSH and CDR2 is LQKENI. The variable domain in full, completed from reference TRBV18 and TRBJ2-3, reads NAGVMQNPRHLVRRRGQEARLRCSPMKGHSHVYWYRQLPEEGLKFMVYLQKENIIDESGMPKERFSAEFPKEGPSILRIQQVVRGDSAAYFCASSPSDRGTDTQYFGPGTRLTVL.

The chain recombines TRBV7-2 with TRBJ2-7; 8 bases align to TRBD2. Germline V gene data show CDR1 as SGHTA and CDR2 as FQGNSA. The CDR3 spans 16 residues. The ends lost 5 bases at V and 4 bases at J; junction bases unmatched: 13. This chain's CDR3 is CASSPRKTSVDYEQYF. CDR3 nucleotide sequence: TGTGCCAGCAGCCCCCGTAAGACTAGCGTGGATTACGAGCAGTACTTC.

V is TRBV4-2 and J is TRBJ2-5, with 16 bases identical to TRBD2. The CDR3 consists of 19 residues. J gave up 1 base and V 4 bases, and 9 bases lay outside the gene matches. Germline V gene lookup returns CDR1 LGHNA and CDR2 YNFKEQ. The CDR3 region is CASSLAYGTSGGVQETQYF. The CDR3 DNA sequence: TGTGCCAGCAGCCTTGCCTACGGGACTAGCGGGGGGGTCCAAGAGACCCAGTACTTC.

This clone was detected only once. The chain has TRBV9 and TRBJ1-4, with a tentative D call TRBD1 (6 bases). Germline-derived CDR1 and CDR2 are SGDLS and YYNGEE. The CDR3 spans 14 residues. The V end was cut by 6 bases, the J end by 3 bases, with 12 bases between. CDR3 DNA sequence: TGTGCCAGCAACCCCGGGGGCGCTAATGAAAAACTGTTTTTT. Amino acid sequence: CASNPGGANEKLFF. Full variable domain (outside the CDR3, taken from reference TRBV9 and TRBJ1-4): DSGVTQTPKHLITATGQRVTLRCSPRSGDLSVYWYQQSLDQGLQFLIQYYNGEERAKGNILERFSAQQFPDLHSELNLSSLELGDSALYFCASNPGGANEKLFFGSGTQLSVL.

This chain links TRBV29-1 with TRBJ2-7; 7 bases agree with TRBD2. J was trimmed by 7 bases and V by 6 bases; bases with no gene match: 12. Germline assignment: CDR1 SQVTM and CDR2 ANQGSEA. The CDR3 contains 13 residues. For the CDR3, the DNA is TGCAGCGTGCCCGGGACTACTTCGGGAGAGCAGTACTTC. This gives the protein CSVPGTTSGEQYF.

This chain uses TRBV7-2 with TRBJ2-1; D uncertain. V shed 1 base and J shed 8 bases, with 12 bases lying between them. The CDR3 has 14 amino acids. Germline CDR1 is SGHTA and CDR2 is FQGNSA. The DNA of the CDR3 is TGTGCCAGCAGCTTAGTTAGGATCGCGGATGAGCAGTTCTTC. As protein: CASSLVRIADEQFF.

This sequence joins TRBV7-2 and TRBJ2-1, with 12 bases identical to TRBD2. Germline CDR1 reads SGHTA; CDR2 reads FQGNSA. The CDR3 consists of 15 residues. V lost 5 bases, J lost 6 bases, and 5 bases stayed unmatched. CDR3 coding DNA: TGTGCCAGCAGCCCCCGACTAGCGGGAGCCAATGAGCAGTTCTTC. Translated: CASSPRLAGANEQFF.

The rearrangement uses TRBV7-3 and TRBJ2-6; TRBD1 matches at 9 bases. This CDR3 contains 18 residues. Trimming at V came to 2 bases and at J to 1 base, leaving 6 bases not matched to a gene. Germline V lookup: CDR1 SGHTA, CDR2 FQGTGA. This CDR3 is CASSLVGQGQSGANVLTF. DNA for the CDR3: TGTGCCAGCAGCTTAGTGGGACAGGGCCAATCTGGGGCCAACGTCCTGACTTTC.

CDR3 DNA: TGTGCCACCAGCAGGGGCCTCGGGGTGAACACTGAAGCTTTCTTT. Translation: CATSRGLGVNTEAFF. J is TRBJ1-1 and V is TRBV15; D unresolved. Trimming removed 3 bases from V and 0 bases from J, with 11 bases in between. In germline, CDR1 is LNHNV, CDR2 YYDKDF (reference sequence). The length of the CDR3 is 15 residues.

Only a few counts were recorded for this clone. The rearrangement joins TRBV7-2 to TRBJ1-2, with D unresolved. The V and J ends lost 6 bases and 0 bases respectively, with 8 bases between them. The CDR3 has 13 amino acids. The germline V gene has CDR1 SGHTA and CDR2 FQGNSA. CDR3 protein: CASSQGSNYGYTF. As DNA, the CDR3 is TGTGCCAGCAGTCAAGGGTCTAACTATGGCTACACCTTC.

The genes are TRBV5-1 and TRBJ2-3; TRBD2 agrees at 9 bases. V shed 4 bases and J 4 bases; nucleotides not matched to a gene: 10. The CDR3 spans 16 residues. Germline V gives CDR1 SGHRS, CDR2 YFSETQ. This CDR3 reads CASSAQPGLAADTQYF. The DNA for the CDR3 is TGCGCCAGCAGCGCCCAACCGGGACTAGCTGCAGATACGCAGTATTTT.

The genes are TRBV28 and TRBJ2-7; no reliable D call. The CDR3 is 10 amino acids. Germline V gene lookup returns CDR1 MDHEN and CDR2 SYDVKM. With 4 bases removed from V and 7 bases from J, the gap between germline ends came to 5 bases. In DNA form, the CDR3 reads TGTGCCAGCAGTTCCCCGGAGCAGTACTTC. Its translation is CASSSPEQYF.

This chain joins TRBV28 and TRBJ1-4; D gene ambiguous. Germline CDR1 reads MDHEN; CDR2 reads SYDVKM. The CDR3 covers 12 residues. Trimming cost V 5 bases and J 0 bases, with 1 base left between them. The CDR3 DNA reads TGTGCCAGCAGTGCAACTAATGAAAAACTGTTTTTT. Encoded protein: CASSATNEKLFF.